The next 3 T cell receptor beta chains were all read from a single sample in a study of metastatic and nonmetastatic thyroid tumors. Using MiXCR, TCRdb reanalyzed the PCR reads. The sample has some 41,000 clones; 25% to 35% are singletons. Treatment of any kind had been given to no patient before thyroid surgery. The sequencing sample was made of blood. The receptors come from a male donor with papillary thyroid cancer or a benign thyroid nodule (not recorded which). Some clones in this sample may be carry-over from other donors' samples.

This clone was counted at least ten times. V is TRBV7-2 and J is TRBJ2-1, with no clear D. The length of the CDR3 is 15 residues. V shed 2 bases and J shed 4 bases, with 12 bases lying between them. CDR1 and CDR2 (germline): SGHTA, FQGNSA. This chain's CDR3 is CASSLTARLYNEQFF. The DNA for the CDR3 is TGTGCCAGCAGCTTAACAGCGAGGTTGTACAATGAGCAGTTCTTC. The full variable domain, with the rest looked up from reference TRBV7-2 and TRBJ2-1, is GAGVSQSPSNKVTEKGKDVELRCDPISGHTALYWYRQSLGQGLEFLIYFQGNSAPDKSGLPSDRFSAERTGGSVSTLTIQRTQQEDSAVYLCASSLTARLYNEQFFGPGTRLTVL.

The rearrangement links TRBV5-1 to TRBJ1-2; TRBD1 is a possible D gene (5 bases). The germline V gene has CDR1 SGHRS and CDR2 YFSETQ. This CDR3 comprises 12 residues. The V gene lost 5 bases and the J gene lost 0 bases, with 5 bases spanning the gap. DNA for the CDR3: TGCGCCAGCAGGACAGCTAACTATGGCTACACCTTC. Residues: CASRTANYGYTF.

This clone was counted at least ten times. A read error is likely, as this CDR3 ends without the conserved phenylalanine or tryptophan. The chain uses TRBV28 and TRBJ1-2; tentative D call: TRBD1 (5 bases). Germline-derived CDR1 and CDR2 are MDHEN and SYDVKM. V lost 3 bases to trimming and J lost 6 bases, with 14 bases between them. The CDR3 covers 14 residues. CDR3 nucleotide sequence: TGTGCCAGCAGTTTGCCCCCTCAGGGTAATGGCTACACCCTC. Protein: CASSLPPQGNGYTL.